Each of the 8 T cell receptor beta chains below was sequenced from the same sample in a study of post-analysis software for immune sequencing data (dated by TCRdb to 2015 to 2017). Here is what the overall study found, with its caveats: Four to six TRBV segments, including TRBV5-6, TRBV5-1 and TRBV20-1, were significantly more frequent in patients than controls.

Antigen specificity for these receptors is unknown. The method behind the library was PCR. This sample was sequenced with an Illumina HiSeq 2500. To reduce PCR and sequencing biases, unique molecular identifiers were incorporated into the TCR beta cDNA libraries. TCRdb cleaned the public reads at Q25 with fastp, built clones with MiXCR and kept in-frame beta chains. When rows share a CDR3 protein, they turn into one entry using the most common DNA and genes. The sample table contains hundreds of thousands of distinct CDR3 sequences; only one count was recorded for about 53% of them. The top ten hold approximately 4.5% of the sample. Sequenced input: blood. These receptors were collected from a girl aged 5-17 years with multiple sclerosis.

This clonotype was recorded once. The rearrangement uses TRBV10-3 and TRBJ1-1; 7 nucleotides agree with TRBD1. Losses at the gene ends were 4 bases for V and 6 bases for J; bases not matched to a gene: 11. Germline lookup yields CDR1 ENHRY and CDR2 SYGVKD. The length of the CDR3 is 15 residues. The CDR3 region has the DNA TGTGCCATCAGTGGAGAGGAACAGGGGAGCGCTGAAGCTTTCTTT. It is translated as CAISGEEQGSAEAFF.

The chain combines TRBV20-1 with TRBJ1-5; 11 bases line up with TRBD1. The CDR3 is 14 amino acids. Germline V CDR1 and CDR2: DFQATT, SNEGSKA (reference sequence). The trim removed 6 bases at V and 7 bases at J, leaving 8 bases unmatched. In DNA form, the CDR3 reads TGCAGTGCCGTGGGACAGGGGGTCCGACAGCCCCAGCATTTT. Translated, it gives CSAVGQGVRQPQHF.

CDR3 DNA: TGTGCCAGCAGTACAGGGGGCAAGACCCAGTACTTC. Amino acids: CASSTGGKTQYF. The V gene is TRBV27, the J gene TRBJ2-7; 9 bases fit TRBD1. The DNA end favors TRBJ2-5, so the J call may be wrong. The CDR3 has 12 amino acids. The germline gives CDR1 MNHEY, CDR2 SMNVEV (reference sequence).

The chain carries TRBV5-1 and TRBJ2-5; 13 nucleotides match TRBD2. The V and J ends lost 6 bases and 2 bases, in that order; junction bases with no gene match: 7. The germline V gene encodes CDR1 SGHRS and CDR2 YFSETQ. CDR3 length: 16 amino acids. The CDR3: CASMALAGGRQETQYF. For the CDR3, the DNA is TGCGCCAGCATGGCACTAGCGGGGGGGCGGCAAGAGACCCAGTACTTC.

The chain joins TRBV20-1 to TRBJ2-3; D call uncertain. Germline CDR1 DFQATT, CDR2 SNEGSKA (reference sequence). This CDR3 has 16 residues. V lost 2 bases to trimming and J lost 3 bases, with 18 bases between them. The CDR3 DNA sequence: TGCAGTGCTAGACAAGCGCTAGACCCGAGGACAGATACGCAGTATTTT. This gives the protein CSARQALDPRTDTQYF.

A single count supports this clonotype. This sequence joins TRBV5-1 and TRBJ1-2, with D possibly being TRBD1 (5 bases). V lost 4 bases to trimming and J lost 6 bases, with 16 bases between them. The length of the CDR3 is 14 residues. Germline assignment: CDR1 SGHRS and CDR2 YFSETQ. The CDR3 region has the DNA TGCGCCAGCAGCCCCTACAGGATTCGGCATGGCTACACCTTC. Translated, it gives CASSPYRIRHGYTF.

This clonotype came up many times. V is TRBV6-4 and J is TRBJ2-1; 10 bases match TRBD2. Looked up from germline, CDR1 is MRHNA and CDR2 is SNTAGT. V trimming: 2 bases; J trimming: 5 bases; junction bases outside the gene matches: 3. This CDR3 is built from 15 residues. The DNA for the CDR3 is TGTGCCAGCAGTGACGAAGCGGGGGGGAACAATGAGCAGTTCTTC. Translated, it gives CASSDEAGGNNEQFF.

The gene calls are TRBV7-2 and TRBJ1-5; D gene unclear. The CDR3 is made up of 15 amino acids. Trimming pared 0 bases from V and 4 bases from J, leaving 10 bases between. The germline V gene encodes CDR1 SGHTA and CDR2 FQGNSA. The CDR3 loop is CASSLAVKLNQPQHF. DNA for the CDR3: TGTGCCAGCAGCTTAGCGGTCAAGCTTAATCAGCCCCAGCATTTT.